This T cell receptor beta chain stems from a study of EBV T-cell therapy then PD-1 blockade in nasopharyngeal carcinoma. Worth noting for this clone: The target antigen is unknown.

Per germline, CDR1 MNHEY and CDR2 SMNVEV (reference sequence). Trimming cost V 9 bases and J 1 base, with 16 bases left between them. CDR3 length equals 14 residues. The treatment here: AdE1-LMPpoly-expanded autologous EBV-specific T-cell therapy followed by anti-PD-1 nivolumab. Sequenced by immunoSEQ multiplex PCR; TCRdb stores in-frame clones only, minus some. The sample lists fewer than 20,000 clones, roughly 88% occurring once. Sequencing was performed on CD8+ T cells from blood, taken at day 0 from a patient whose treatment included autologous EBV-specific T cells and nivolumab. The sequence came from a man aged 35 to 55 with nasopharyngeal carcinoma. The genes are TRBV27 and TRBJ2-7, with a tentative D call TRBD2 (7 bases). DNA of the CDR3: TGTGCCAGTCAGATAGGGGGGGGGTCCTACGAGCAGTACTTC. Protein sequence: CASQIGGGSYEQYF.